This is a list of T cell receptor beta chains from one sample in a study of molecular identifiers for immune sequencing clone quantification. TCRdb called the PCR reads again in MiXCR, with one record for every CDR3 protein. The sample holds roughly 630,000 distinct CDR3 sequences, roughly 25% seen once. Sequenced material: naive CD8+ T cells from blood, with Jurkat cell RNA spiked in. The receptors come from a human donor in good health. Some libraries in this study had Jurkat cell RNA spiked in. Each CDR3 is given with its conserved first and last residue. The D gene is left open where the match is weak. Some rows mark clone size as missing; the rest say once, few, many or name a class of expanded clone.

j_call: TRBJ2-1
cdr3_length: 12
clone_size: -
d_call: -
v_call: TRBV20-1
cdr3_aa: CSAVDRNNEQFF
cdr3_nt: TGCAGTGCTGTCGACAGGAACAATGAGCAGTTCTTC

j_call: TRBJ1-1
cdr3_length: 16
clone_size: many
d_call: -
v_call: TRBV6-2/TRBV6-3
cdr3_aa: CASSYSSLGGNTEAFF
cdr3_nt: TGTGCCAGCAGTTACTCATCTTTGGGAGGGAACACTGAAGCTTTCTTT

j_call: TRBJ2-4
cdr3_length: 15
clone_size: many
d_call: TRBD2
v_call: TRBV6-2/TRBV6-3
cdr3_aa: CASSYVAGGEDIQYF
cdr3_nt: TGTGCCAGCAGTTACGTAGCGGGAGGTGAAGACATTCAGTACTTC

j_call: TRBJ2-1
cdr3_length: 13
clone_size: -
d_call: -
v_call: TRBV10-2
cdr3_aa: CATFTGSYNEQFF
cdr3_nt: TGCGCCACTTTCACGGGGTCCTACAATGAGCAGTTCTTC

j_call: TRBJ1-1
cdr3_length: 17
clone_size: few
d_call: TRBD1
v_call: TRBV4-1
cdr3_aa: CASSLTGTGVQGSEAFF
cdr3_nt: TGCGCCAGCAGCCTAACCGGGACAGGAGTCCAGGGCTCTGAAGCTTTCTTT

j_call: TRBJ2-1
cdr3_length: 12
clone_size: -
d_call: -
v_call: TRBV2
cdr3_aa: CASGYSYNEQFF
cdr3_nt: TGTGCCAGCGGATACTCCTACAATGAGCAGTTCTTC

j_call: TRBJ2-1
cdr3_length: 12
clone_size: many
d_call: -
v_call: TRBV6-2/TRBV6-3
cdr3_aa: CASSYLGEEQFF
cdr3_nt: TGTGCCAGCAGTTACTTGGGGGAAGAGCAGTTCTTC

j_call: TRBJ2-1
cdr3_length: 13
clone_size: many
d_call: -
v_call: TRBV25-1
cdr3_aa: CASSEVGYNEQFF
cdr3_nt: TGTGCCAGCAGTGAGGTGGGCTACAATGAGCAGTTCTTC

j_call: TRBJ2-3
cdr3_length: 16
clone_size: -
d_call: -
v_call: TRBV4-3
cdr3_aa: CASSQDRHSSTDTQYF
cdr3_nt: TGCGCCAGCAGCCAAGATCGGCATTCTAGCACAGATACGCAGTATTTT

j_call: TRBJ2-5
cdr3_length: 18
clone_size: few
d_call: TRBD2
v_call: TRBV12-3/TRBV12-4
cdr3_aa: CASSLYGATGTSGETQYF
cdr3_nt: TGTGCCAGCAGCTTATATGGCGCCACCGGGACTAGCGGGGAGACCCAGTACTTC

j_call: TRBJ2-1
cdr3_length: 14
clone_size: -
d_call: -
v_call: TRBV7-2
cdr3_aa: CASSPGLSYNEQFF
cdr3_nt: TGTGCCAGCAGCCCCGGACTTTCCTACAATGAGCAGTTCTTC

j_call: TRBJ2-7
cdr3_length: 16
clone_size: once
d_call: TRBD1
v_call: TRBV4-3
cdr3_aa: CASSEPGTGRAYEQYF
cdr3_nt: TGCGCCAGCAGCGAGCCCGGGACAGGCAGGGCCTACGAGCAGTACTTC

j_call: TRBJ2-1
cdr3_length: 12
clone_size: many
d_call: -
v_call: TRBV30
cdr3_aa: CAGDSLSDEQFF
cdr3_nt: TGTGCCGGGGACTCCCTCTCGGATGAGCAGTTCTTC

j_call: TRBJ2-1
cdr3_length: 13
clone_size: many
d_call: -
v_call: TRBV24-1
cdr3_aa: CATSDLLAGEQFF
cdr3_nt: TGTGCCACCAGTGATTTGCTAGCTGGTGAGCAGTTCTTC

j_call: TRBJ1-3
cdr3_length: 14
clone_size: -
d_call: -
v_call: TRBV7-9
cdr3_aa: CASSSPRAGNTIYF
cdr3_nt: TGTGCCAGCAGCTCCCCCCGGGCTGGAAACACCATATATTTT

j_call: TRBJ2-5
cdr3_length: 13
clone_size: few
d_call: TRBD1
v_call: TRBV7-9
cdr3_aa: CASPDRDGETQYF
cdr3_nt: TGTGCCAGCCCAGACAGGGACGGAGAGACCCAGTACTTC

j_call: TRBJ1-1
cdr3_length: 15
clone_size: -
d_call: -
v_call: TRBV11-2
cdr3_aa: CASSSTGGMNTEAFF
cdr3_nt: TGTGCCAGCAGCTCTACTGGGGGGATGAACACTGAAGCTTTCTTT

j_call: TRBJ1-1
cdr3_length: 19
clone_size: -
d_call: -
v_call: TRBV6-5
cdr3_aa: CASSRIVPGRGAKNTEAFF
cdr3_nt: TGTGCCAGCAGTCGAATTGTACCGGGACGGGGGGCGAAGAACACTGAAGCTTTCTTT

j_call: TRBJ1-1
cdr3_length: 14
clone_size: few
d_call: -
v_call: TRBV10-3
cdr3_aa: CAISEGSFSTEAFF
cdr3_nt: TGTGCCATCAGTGAAGGAAGCTTTAGCACTGAAGCTTTCTTT

j_call: TRBJ2-3
cdr3_length: 15
clone_size: few
d_call: -
v_call: TRBV30
cdr3_aa: CAWAVGGASTDTQYF
cdr3_nt: TGTGCCTGGGCAGTTGGGGGAGCTAGCACAGATACGCAGTATTTT

j_call: TRBJ1-4
cdr3_length: 16
clone_size: -
d_call: -
v_call: TRBV7-6
cdr3_aa: CASSLGSLATNEKLFF
cdr3_nt: TGTGCCAGCAGCTTAGGGAGTCTTGCAACTAATGAAAAACTGTTTTTT

j_call: TRBJ1-1
cdr3_length: 13
clone_size: -
d_call: TRBD1
v_call: TRBV12-3/TRBV12-4
cdr3_aa: CATHRGTNTEAFF
cdr3_nt: TGTGCCACCCACAGGGGAACGAACACTGAAGCTTTCTTT

j_call: TRBJ2-2
cdr3_length: 18
clone_size: many
d_call: TRBD2
v_call: TRBV6-2/TRBV6-3
cdr3_aa: CASSRTSGRAQVTGELFF
cdr3_nt: TGTGCCAGCAGTCGGACTAGCGGGAGGGCCCAGGTGACCGGGGAGCTGTTTTTT

j_call: TRBJ2-7
cdr3_length: 16
clone_size: few
d_call: TRBD1
v_call: TRBV7-2
cdr3_aa: CASNPRDRGTRYEQYF
cdr3_nt: TGTGCCAGCAACCCTAGGGACAGGGGGACCCGGTACGAGCAGTACTTC

j_call: TRBJ2-7
cdr3_length: 16
clone_size: many
d_call: -
v_call: TRBV4-2
cdr3_aa: CASSQVMGTVFYEQYF
cdr3_nt: TGTGCCAGCAGCCAAGTTATGGGGACCGTCTTCTACGAGCAGTACTTC

j_call: TRBJ2-7
cdr3_length: 16
clone_size: many
d_call: TRBD1
v_call: TRBV4-3
cdr3_aa: CASSQAQGTALYEQYF
cdr3_nt: TGCGCCAGCAGCCAAGCCCAGGGGACAGCCCTCTACGAGCAGTACTTC

j_call: TRBJ2-3
cdr3_length: 17
clone_size: -
d_call: TRBD1
v_call: TRBV5-6
cdr3_aa: CASSGRTGAISTDTQYF
cdr3_nt: TGTGCCAGCAGCGGACGGACAGGGGCGATTTCCACAGATACGCAGTATTTT

j_call: TRBJ1-5
cdr3_length: 15
clone_size: few
d_call: -
v_call: TRBV20-1
cdr3_aa: CSARGRASSSQPQHF
cdr3_nt: TGCAGTGCTAGAGGGCGAGCGAGTAGTAGTCAGCCCCAGCATTTT

j_call: TRBJ1-1
cdr3_length: 13
clone_size: many
d_call: TRBD1
v_call: TRBV30
cdr3_aa: CAWTGTGYTEAFF
cdr3_nt: TGTGCCTGGACCGGGACAGGGTACACTGAAGCTTTCTTT

j_call: TRBJ2-6
cdr3_length: 18
clone_size: many
d_call: -
v_call: TRBV4-1
cdr3_aa: CASSHFVDGGGPANVLTF
cdr3_nt: TGCGCCAGCAGCCACTTCGTTGACGGAGGGGGTCCGGCCAACGTCCTGACTTTC

j_call: TRBJ1-1
cdr3_length: 14
clone_size: -
d_call: TRBD1
v_call: TRBV12-3/TRBV12-4
cdr3_aa: CASSRTGGRGEAFF
cdr3_nt: TGTGCCAGCAGTCGTACAGGGGGCAGAGGTGAAGCTTTCTTT

j_call: TRBJ2-1
cdr3_length: 15
clone_size: -
d_call: -
v_call: TRBV19
cdr3_aa: CASTDSRGSYNEQFF
cdr3_nt: TGTGCCAGTACTGATTCTAGAGGTTCTTACAATGAGCAGTTCTTC

j_call: TRBJ2-7
cdr3_length: 12
clone_size: -
d_call: -
v_call: TRBV19
cdr3_aa: CASSKSSGEQYF
cdr3_nt: TGTGCCAGTAGTAAATCGTCGGGCGAGCAGTACTTC

j_call: TRBJ1-5
cdr3_length: 15
clone_size: few
d_call: -
v_call: TRBV28
cdr3_aa: CASSFRGKGDQPQHF
cdr3_nt: TGTGCCAGCAGTTTTAGGGGAAAAGGAGATCAGCCCCAGCATTTT

j_call: TRBJ2-1
cdr3_length: 12
clone_size: -
d_call: -
v_call: TRBV28
cdr3_aa: CASTLGSGEQFF
cdr3_nt: TGTGCCAGCACCTTGGGTAGTGGGGAGCAGTTCTTC

j_call: TRBJ2-3
cdr3_length: 12
clone_size: -
d_call: -
v_call: TRBV10-3
cdr3_aa: CAIREDADTQYF
cdr3_nt: TGTGCCATCAGGGAGGATGCAGATACGCAGTATTTT

j_call: TRBJ2-1
cdr3_length: 16
clone_size: few
d_call: -
v_call: TRBV30
cdr3_aa: CAWSGPRGWSYNEQFF
cdr3_nt: TGTGCCTGGAGTGGCCCCCGGGGGTGGTCCTACAATGAGCAGTTCTTC

j_call: TRBJ1-3
cdr3_length: 15
clone_size: few
d_call: TRBD1
v_call: TRBV7-6
cdr3_aa: CASSPQTGDGNTIYF
cdr3_nt: TGTGCCAGCAGCCCCCAGACAGGGGACGGAAACACCATATATTTT

j_call: TRBJ1-1
cdr3_length: 16
clone_size: -
d_call: TRBD1
v_call: TRBV12-3/TRBV12-4
cdr3_aa: CASSLTQGARDTEAFF
cdr3_nt: TGTGCCAGCAGTCTTACACAGGGGGCGCGGGACACTGAAGCTTTCTTT

j_call: TRBJ2-1
cdr3_length: 16
clone_size: few
d_call: -
v_call: TRBV27
cdr3_aa: CASSPPRVLSYNEQFF
cdr3_nt: TGTGCCAGCAGTCCCCCCCGCGTCCTCTCCTACAATGAGCAGTTCTTC

j_call: TRBJ2-2
cdr3_length: 13
clone_size: few
d_call: -
v_call: TRBV19
cdr3_aa: CASSPGSAGELFF
cdr3_nt: TGTGCCAGTAGTCCCGGGAGCGCCGGGGAGCTGTTTTTT

j_call: TRBJ2-3
cdr3_length: 18
clone_size: few
d_call: TRBD1
v_call: TRBV18
cdr3_aa: CASSPWAAGQGELNTQYF
cdr3_nt: TGTGCCAGCTCACCATGGGCCGCGGGACAGGGGGAACTAAATACGCAGTATTTT

j_call: TRBJ2-7
cdr3_length: 14
clone_size: -
d_call: TRBD1
v_call: TRBV5-4
cdr3_aa: CASSWETGVYEQYF
cdr3_nt: TGTGCCAGCAGCTGGGAGACAGGGGTCTACGAGCAGTACTTC

j_call: TRBJ2-2
cdr3_length: 19
clone_size: few
d_call: TRBD2
v_call: TRBV5-4
cdr3_aa: CASSTYDWSGGAQPGELFF
cdr3_nt: TGTGCCAGCAGCACCTACGACTGGAGCGGGGGGGCTCAACCCGGGGAGCTGTTTTTT

j_call: TRBJ2-7
cdr3_length: 14
clone_size: -
d_call: -
v_call: TRBV27
cdr3_aa: CASRGVEKLYEQYF
cdr3_nt: TGTGCCAGCCGAGGGGTAGAGAAGTTGTACGAGCAGTACTTC

j_call: TRBJ2-1
cdr3_length: 19
clone_size: -
d_call: TRBD1
v_call: TRBV14
cdr3_aa: CASSHPKPSPRTGVTEQFF
cdr3_nt: TGTGCCAGCAGCCACCCGAAACCCAGCCCCCGGACAGGGGTGACTGAGCAGTTCTTC

j_call: TRBJ2-1
cdr3_length: 15
clone_size: -
d_call: TRBD2
v_call: TRBV7-2
cdr3_aa: CASSPLAGVGNEQFF
cdr3_nt: TGTGCCAGCAGTCCACTAGCGGGAGTAGGTAATGAGCAGTTCTTC

j_call: TRBJ2-7
cdr3_length: 14
clone_size: -
d_call: -
v_call: TRBV4-1
cdr3_aa: CASSQEDYSYEQYF
cdr3_nt: TGCGCCAGCAGCCAAGAAGACTACTCCTACGAGCAGTACTTC

j_call: TRBJ2-2
cdr3_length: 16
clone_size: few
d_call: TRBD1
v_call: TRBV9
cdr3_aa: CASSVDSPRGTGELFF
cdr3_nt: TGTGCCAGCAGCGTAGATTCTCCCAGGGGGACCGGGGAGCTGTTTTTT

j_call: TRBJ2-3
cdr3_length: 16
clone_size: many
d_call: TRBD1
v_call: TRBV2
cdr3_aa: CASSTTDRAYTDTQYF
cdr3_nt: TGTGCCAGCAGTACTACGGACAGGGCCTACACAGATACGCAGTATTTT

j_call: TRBJ2-1
cdr3_length: 15
clone_size: few
d_call: -
v_call: TRBV2
cdr3_aa: CASTPGASSYNEQFF
cdr3_nt: TGTGCCAGCACCCCCGGGGCTAGCTCCTACAATGAGCAGTTCTTC

j_call: TRBJ2-5
cdr3_length: 14
clone_size: -
d_call: TRBD2
v_call: TRBV4-1
cdr3_aa: CASSQVGGRETQCF
cdr3_nt: TGCGCCAGCAGCCAAGTGGGGGGGAGAGAGACCCAGTGCTTC

j_call: TRBJ1-1
cdr3_length: 14
clone_size: many
d_call: -
v_call: TRBV2
cdr3_aa: CASSVTQGNTEAFF
cdr3_nt: TGTGCCAGCAGTGTTACGCAGGGAAACACTGAAGCTTTCTTT

j_call: TRBJ2-3
cdr3_length: 14
clone_size: many
d_call: -
v_call: TRBV7-8
cdr3_aa: CASSLYGSTDTQYF
cdr3_nt: TGTGCCAGCAGCTTGTACGGTTCCACAGATACGCAGTATTTT

j_call: TRBJ2-1
cdr3_length: 17
clone_size: few
d_call: TRBD2
v_call: TRBV4-3
cdr3_aa: CASSQDVSGRPSDEQFF
cdr3_nt: TGCGCCAGCAGCCAAGATGTTAGCGGGAGGCCCTCGGATGAGCAGTTCTTC

j_call: TRBJ2-6
cdr3_length: 16
clone_size: many
d_call: TRBD1
v_call: TRBV11-2
cdr3_aa: CASSSTGGTGANVLTF
cdr3_nt: TGTGCCAGCAGTTCGACAGGGGGCACTGGGGCCAACGTCCTGACTTTC

j_call: TRBJ1-5
cdr3_length: 16
clone_size: many
d_call: TRBD1
v_call: TRBV27
cdr3_aa: CASSLSSQGHGQPQHF
cdr3_nt: TGTGCCAGCAGTTTATCGTCACAGGGGCATGGGCAGCCCCAGCATTTT